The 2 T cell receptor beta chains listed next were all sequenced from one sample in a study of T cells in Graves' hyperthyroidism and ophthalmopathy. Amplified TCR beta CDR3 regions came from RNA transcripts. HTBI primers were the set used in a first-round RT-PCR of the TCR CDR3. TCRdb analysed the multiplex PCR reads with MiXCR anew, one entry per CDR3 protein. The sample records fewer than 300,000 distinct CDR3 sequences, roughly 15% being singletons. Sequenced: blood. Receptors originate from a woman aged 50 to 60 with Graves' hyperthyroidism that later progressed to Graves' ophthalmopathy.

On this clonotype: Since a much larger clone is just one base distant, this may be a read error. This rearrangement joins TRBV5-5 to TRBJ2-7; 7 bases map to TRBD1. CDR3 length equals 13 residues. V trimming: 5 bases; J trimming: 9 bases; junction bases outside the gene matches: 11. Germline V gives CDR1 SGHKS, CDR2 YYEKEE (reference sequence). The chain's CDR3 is CASRSPKSGGQYF. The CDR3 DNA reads TGTGCCAGCAGGTCCCCGAAATCAGGGGGGCAGTACTTC.

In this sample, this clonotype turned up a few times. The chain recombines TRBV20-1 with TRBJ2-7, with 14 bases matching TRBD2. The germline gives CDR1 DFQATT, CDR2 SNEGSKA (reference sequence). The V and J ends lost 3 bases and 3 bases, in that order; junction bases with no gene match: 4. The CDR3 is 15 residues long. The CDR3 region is CSARGTSGSGYEQYF. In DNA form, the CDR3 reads TGCAGTGCTAGGGGGACTAGCGGGAGTGGCTACGAGCAGTACTTC.